This entry lists 26 T cell receptor beta chains sequenced from one sample in a study of OX40 agonist ivuxolimab in advanced cancers. Method: immunoSEQ multiplex PCR; TCRdb's copy keeps in-frame clones and lacks some. The data show about 71,000 clones, with approximately 78% seen just once and about 5% held by the top ten. Sequenced material: CD4+ or CD8+ T cells sorted from blood, taken in a trial of the OX40 agonist ivuxolimab. The receptors shown here come from an adult with an advanced solid tumor such as melanoma, head and neck, liver or kidney cancer.

The chain couples TRBV6-6 to TRBJ2-7, with 7 bases lining up with TRBD2. In germline, CDR1 is MNHNY, CDR2 SVGAGI (reference sequence). The ends lost 9 bases at V and 2 bases at J; junction bases unmatched: 10. This CDR3 region has 14 residues. CDR3 DNA: TGTGCCAGTCACCCCGGGGGGATAACCTACGAGCAGTACTTC. It yields the protein CASHPGGITYEQYF.

The rearrangement joins TRBV4-2 to TRBJ2-2; tentatively, D is TRBD1 or TRBD2 (5 bases each). The germline V gene has CDR1 LGHNA and CDR2 YNFKEQ. V was pared by 1 base and J by 2 bases, with 17 bases between. The CDR3 is made up of 18 amino acids. CDR3 nucleotides: TGTGCCAGCAGCCAAGGGCGAAGGTCCGGGACCAACACCGGGGAGCTGTTTTTT. It encodes CASSQGRRSGTNTGELFF.

The chain combines TRBV5-4 with TRBJ1-1; perhaps TRBD1 as D (5 bases). The germline V gene has CDR1 SGHNT and CDR2 YYREEE (reference sequence). Trimming shortened V by 1 base and J by 4 bases, and 14 bases separated the two germline ends. The CDR3 is 15 amino acids. The CDR3 DNA reads TGTGCCAGCAGCTTGCCGATGGGGGGGGGCACTGAAGCTTTCTTT. This gives the protein CASSLPMGGGTEAFF.

The V gene is TRBV11-3, the J gene TRBJ2-3; 7 bases fit TRBD2. The CDR3 runs 16 residues. Germline V gives CDR1 SGHNT, CDR2 YENEEA. V shed 4 bases, J shed 4 bases, and the junction held 11 bases outside the gene matches. CDR3 sequence (DNA): TGTGCCAGCAGCTCTTGGGGAGGGATTATGTCAGATACGCAGTATTTT. Translation gives CASSSWGGIMSDTQYF.

This clone has just one count. This chain joins TRBV10-2 and TRBJ2-5; D uncertain. This CDR3 comprises 15 residues. V was cut by 3 bases and J by 4 bases, with 15 bases left in between. The germline gives CDR1 WSHSY, CDR2 SAAADI. CDR3 nucleotides: TGCGCCAGCAGTGACGGCAGAGCCGCAGGAGAGACCCAGTACTTC. Translation gives CASSDGRAAGETQYF.

The chain uses TRBV7-6 and TRBJ2-2, with 11 bases aligning to TRBD2. Germline V lookup: CDR1 SGHVS, CDR2 FNYEAQ. V dropped 5 bases and J dropped 0; count of bases not matched to a gene: 14. CDR3 size: 20 residues. The CDR3 DNA sequence: TGTGCCAGCAGCACGCCCGGGACTAGCGGCCGTTTTGCGAACACCGGGGAGCTGTTTTTT. As protein: CASSTPGTSGRFANTGELFF.

V and J are TRBV14 and TRBJ1-1; D uncertain. The CDR3 contains 13 residues. Germline assignment: CDR1 SGHDN and CDR2 FVKESK. V gave up 1 base and J gave up 7 bases, with 10 bases separating them. CDR3 sequence reads: CASSQVFAVEAFF. CDR3 in DNA: TGTGCCAGCAGCCAAGTTTTCGCGGTTGAAGCTTTCTTT. Filled out from reference TRBV14 and TRBJ1-1, the complete variable domain reads EAGVTQFPSHSVIEKGQTVTLRCDPISGHDNLYWYRRVMGKEIKFLLHFVKESKQDESGMPNNRFLAERTGGTYSTLKVQPAELEDSGVYFCASSQVFAVEAFFGQGTRLTVV.

This clone was detected a few times. V gene TRBV9 combines with J gene TRBJ2-3, with 9 bases identical to TRBD1. Germline V gene sequence: CDR1 SGDLS, CDR2 YYNGEE. After removal of 4 bases from V and 3 bases from J, the junction contained 6 bases not matched to a gene. The CDR3 spans 15 residues. The DNA of the CDR3 is TGTGCCAGCAGCCTACAGGGGGCTCGGACAGATACGCAGTATTTT. Translating gives CASSLQGARTDTQYF. Using reference TRBV9 and TRBJ2-3 for the parts outside the CDR3, the full variable domain is DSGVTQTPKHLITATGQRVTLRCSPRSGDLSVYWYQQSLDQGLQFLIQYYNGEERAKGNILERFSAQQFPDLHSELNLSSLELGDSALYFCASSLQGARTDTQYFGPGTRLTVL.

CDR3 sequence (DNA): TGTGCCAGCAGCTCCCCCCGGATCCCAGGGGAAGCTTTCTTT. It yields the protein CASSSPRIPGEAFF. The chain is built from TRBV11-3 and TRBJ1-1; possibly TRBD1 for D (5 bases). The CDR3 extends over 14 amino acids. The ends were cut back, 4 bases at V and 8 bases at J, with 17 bases in the middle. The germline V gene encodes CDR1 SGHNT and CDR2 YENEEA.

The rearrangement links TRBV5-5 to TRBJ2-1; TRBD2 might be the D (5 bases). The germline CDR1 and CDR2 sequences are SGHKS and YYEKEE (reference sequence). V dropped 4 bases and J dropped 5 bases, with 16 bases sitting between them. The CDR3 contains 15 residues. CDR3 loop: CASSATYGEDNEQFF. The CDR3 nucleotides are TGTGCCAGCAGCGCGACATACGGGGAAGACAATGAGCAGTTCTTC. Variable domain in full (rest from reference TRBV5-5 and TRBJ2-1): DAGVTQSPTHLIKTRGQQVTLRCSPISGHKSVSWYQQVLGQGPQFIFQYYEKEERGRGNFPDRFSARQFPNYSSELNVNALLLGDSALYLCASSATYGEDNEQFFGPGTRLTVL.

The chain recombines TRBV27 with TRBJ1-1; unclear D gene. CDR1 and CDR2 from the germline V gene are MNHEY and SMNVEV (reference sequence). The CDR3 spans 15 residues. Trimming took off 4 bases at V and 0 bases at J, with 12 bases between the two ends. The CDR3 region is CASSSQAALNTEAFF. The DNA for the CDR3 is TGTGCCAGCAGTTCCCAGGCTGCTTTGAACACTGAAGCTTTCTTT.

V usage is TRBV29-1 and J usage is TRBJ2-3; TRBD2 matches at 14 bases. Germline CDR1 reads SQVTM; CDR2 reads ANQGSEA. The CDR3 covers 19 residues. The trim removed 1 base at V and 4 bases at J, leaving 13 bases unmatched. CDR3 sequence: CSVEVGTSGRRELADTQYF. The CDR3 DNA reads TGCAGCGTTGAAGTAGGGACTAGCGGGAGAAGAGAATTGGCAGATACGCAGTATTTT.

The CDR3 DNA reads as TGCGCCAGCAGTCAATCGTTCTGGAACACCGGGGAGCTGTTTTTT. The encoded protein is CASSQSFWNTGELFF. The rearrangement joins TRBV23-1 to TRBJ2-2; no clear D gene. TRBV23-1 is noted as an ORF with a role that remains uncertain. V was trimmed by 0 bases and J by 1 base, leaving 6 bases between them. The CDR3 loop spans 15 amino acids.

This clone was counted a few times. The chain links TRBV20-1 to TRBJ2-5, with D perhaps TRBD1 or TRBD2 (5 bases each). The CDR3 loop spans 11 amino acids. The V end lost 5 bases, the J end lost 5 bases, and 9 bases lay between the germline ends. The V gene's germline CDR1 is DFQATT and CDR2 SNEGSKA (reference sequence). The CDR3 is CSAWWGETQYF. Here the CDR3 DNA reads TGCAGTGCTTGGTGGGGGGAGACCCAGTACTTC.

The chain links TRBV5-1 to TRBJ2-1; 9 nucleotides agree with TRBD2. The CDR3 consists of 17 residues. With 4 bases clipped from V and 6 bases from J, the junction kept 14 bases outside the gene matches. Germline V gene data show CDR1 as SGHRS and CDR2 as YFSETQ. The CDR3 DNA is TGCGCCAGCAGCCTGGGACTAGCCTACTCCACCTTCAATGAGCAGTTCTTC. It is translated as CASSLGLAYSTFNEQFF.

The chain carries TRBV13 and TRBJ2-7, with D possibly called TRBD1 or TRBD2 (5 bases each). CDR1 PRHDT and CDR2 FYEKMQ come from the germline V gene (reference sequence). The V and J ends lost 3 bases and 2 bases respectively, with 17 bases between them. The CDR3 spans 16 residues. CDR3 bases: TGTGCCAGCAGCTTTACCATTCGGGGCCCCACCTACGAGCAGTACTTC. This codes for CASSFTIRGPTYEQYF. Drawing the rest from reference TRBV13 and TRBJ2-7, the complete variable domain is AAGVIQSPRHLIKEKRETATLKCYPIPRHDTVYWYQQGPGQDPQFLISFYEKMQSDKGSIPDRFSAQQFSDYHSELNMSSLELGDSALYFCASSFTIRGPTYEQYFGPGTRLTVT.

This clone was observed a handful of times. V and J are TRBV9 and TRBJ2-5; D is possibly TRBD2 (5 bases). The V end was cut by 4 bases, the J end by 5 bases, with 21 bases between. This CDR3 comprises 16 residues. Germline lookup yields CDR1 SGDLS and CDR2 YYNGEE. Here the CDR3 DNA reads TGTGCCAGCAGCCAAAGCCCCAGGACTGGGTCTGAGACCCAGTACTTC. Translated: CASSQSPRTGSETQYF.

This clone has a handful of counts. The chain uses TRBV5-4 and TRBJ1-2, with 7 bases aligning to TRBD1. The CDR3 extends over 15 amino acids. Losses at the gene ends were 2 bases for V and 3 bases for J; bases not matched to a gene: 7. CDR1 and CDR2 (germline): SGHNT, YYREEE (reference sequence). The CDR3 spells CASSFGRGGDYGYTF. DNA for the CDR3: TGTGCCAGCAGCTTCGGCCGAGGGGGCGACTATGGCTACACCTTC.

The rearrangement joins TRBV7-9 to TRBJ2-5, with TRBD2 identical over 10 bases. TRBJ2-7 matches the DNA end more closely, so the J call is doubtful. The CDR3 totals 13 residues. Germline V gene data show CDR1 as SEHNR and CDR2 as FQNEAQ (reference sequence). The CDR3 here is CASSLGLAYEQYF. The CDR3 DNA is TGTGCCAGCAGCTTGGGACTAGCGTACGAGCAGTACTTC.

The V and J genes are TRBV4-1 and TRBJ1-4; D unresolved. This CDR3 is 12 amino acids long. The V end lost 6 bases, the J end lost 7 bases, and 9 bases lay between the germline ends. Germline V lookup: CDR1 MGHRA, CDR2 YSYEKL. The CDR3 coding sequence is TGCGCCAGCAGTCGCTCGGGTGAAAAACTGTTTTTT. This translates into CASSRSGEKLFF.

The chain has TRBV7-9 and TRBJ2-5, with 12 bases fitting TRBD2. Germline values: CDR1 SEHNR, CDR2 FQNEAQ (reference sequence). The CDR3 runs 16 residues. After removal of 7 bases from V and 6 bases from J, the junction contained 12 bases not matched to a gene. The CDR3 loop reads CASMVPLAGGLQTQYF. CDR3 DNA sequence: TGTGCCAGCATGGTCCCCCTAGCGGGGGGGCTTCAGACCCAGTACTTC.

This clone was detected a few times. V gene TRBV10-2 combines with J gene TRBJ1-4, with 7 bases that match TRBD1. V lost 4 bases and J lost 5; bases outside the gene matches: 10. CDR1 is WSHSY, CDR2 SAAADI, per germline. The CDR3 is 16 residues long. The CDR3 loop reads CASSGVRRQGNEKLFF. DNA for the CDR3: TGCGCCAGCAGTGGGGTTCGGCGACAGGGAAATGAAAAACTGTTTTTT.

The genes are TRBV5-1 and TRBJ1-1; D is possibly TRBD1 (5 bases). The CDR3 has 13 amino acids. The V gene's germline CDR1 is SGHRS and CDR2 YFSETQ. V lost 6 bases and J lost 7, with 16 bases in between. CDR3 protein: CASTQGSTVEAFF. The CDR3 nucleotides read TGCGCCAGCACCCAGGGATCCACCGTTGAAGCTTTCTTT.

This clone was seen just once. The chain links TRBV5-4 to TRBJ2-5, with unresolved D. Germline V gene sequence: CDR1 SGHNT, CDR2 YYREEE (reference sequence). The CDR3 runs 12 residues. The V end lost 1 base, the J end lost 3 bases, and 4 bases lay between the germline ends. This CDR3 is CASSLSEETQYF. Written as DNA, the CDR3 is TGTGCCAGCAGCTTGTCGGAAGAGACCCAGTACTTC.

The CDR3 DNA reads as TGTGCCAGCAGTGAAGCTGGCGCACAGACCTACGAGCAGTACTTC. It translates to CASSEAGAQTYEQYF. The chain uses TRBV25-1 and TRBJ2-7; the D is unclear. This CDR3 spans 15 amino acids. Germline V gives CDR1 MGHDK, CDR2 SYGVNS. Trimming left V 2 bases short and J 2 bases short, with 13 bases between.

The chain recombines TRBV19 with TRBJ2-7, with D perhaps being TRBD1 or TRBD2 (5 bases each). Looked up from germline, CDR1 is LNHDA and CDR2 is SQIVND (reference sequence). There are 15 residues in the CDR3. Trimming took off 3 bases at V and 9 bases at J, with 21 bases between the two ends. CDR3 in DNA: TGTGCCAGTAGTATTACGTCAGGGACGAACCAGGGGCAGTACTTC. Its protein is CASSITSGTNQGQYF.